The T cell receptor beta chain described here comes from a study of T cell changes during pregnancy in multiple sclerosis. This CDR3 is 15 amino acids long. V was pared by 0 bases and J by 3 bases, with 11 bases between. Germline V gene lookup returns CDR1 MGHRA and CDR2 YSYEKL. This table comes from immunoSEQ multiplex PCR, and its TCRdb copy is limited to in-frame clones, with some not included. Of around 32,000 clones detected, roughly 89% appear once; the ten largest clones hold 7.9%. The sample was CD8+ T cells from peripheral blood mononuclear cells, taken before pregnancy. The TCR originated in a female donor with multiple sclerosis, enrolled in a pregnancy study. The gene calls are TRBV4-1 and TRBJ1-1; D is ambiguous. The DNA for the CDR3 is TGCGCCAGCAGCCAAGAGGTACAGTGGGACACTGAAGCTTTCTTT. Its translation: CASSQEVQWDTEAFF.